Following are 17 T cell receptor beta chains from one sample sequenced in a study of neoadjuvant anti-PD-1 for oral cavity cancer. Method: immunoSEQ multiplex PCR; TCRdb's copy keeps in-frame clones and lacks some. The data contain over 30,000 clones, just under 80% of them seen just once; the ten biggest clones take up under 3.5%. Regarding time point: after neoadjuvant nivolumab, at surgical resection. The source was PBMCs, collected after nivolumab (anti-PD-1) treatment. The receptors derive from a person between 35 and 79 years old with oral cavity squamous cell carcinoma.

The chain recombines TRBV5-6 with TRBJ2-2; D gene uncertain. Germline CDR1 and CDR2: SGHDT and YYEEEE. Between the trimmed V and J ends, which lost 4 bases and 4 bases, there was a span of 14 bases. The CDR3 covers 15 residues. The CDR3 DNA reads TGTGCCAGCAGCGATTCTAGACGAGTCACCGGGGAGCTGTTTTTT. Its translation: CASSDSRRVTGELFF.

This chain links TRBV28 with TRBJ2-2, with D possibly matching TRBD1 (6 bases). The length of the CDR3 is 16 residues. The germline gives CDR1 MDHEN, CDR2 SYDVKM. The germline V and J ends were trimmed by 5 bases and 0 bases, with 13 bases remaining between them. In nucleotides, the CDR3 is TGTGCCAGCAGTCCTACAGGGTTTTCGAACACCGGGGAGCTGTTTTTT. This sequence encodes CASSPTGFSNTGELFF.

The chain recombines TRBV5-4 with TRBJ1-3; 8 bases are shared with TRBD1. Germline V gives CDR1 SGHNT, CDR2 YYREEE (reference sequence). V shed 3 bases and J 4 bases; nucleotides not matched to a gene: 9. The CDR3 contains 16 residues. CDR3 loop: CASSSPDRAPGNTIYF. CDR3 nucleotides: TGTGCCAGCAGCTCACCGGACAGGGCACCCGGAAACACCATATATTTT.

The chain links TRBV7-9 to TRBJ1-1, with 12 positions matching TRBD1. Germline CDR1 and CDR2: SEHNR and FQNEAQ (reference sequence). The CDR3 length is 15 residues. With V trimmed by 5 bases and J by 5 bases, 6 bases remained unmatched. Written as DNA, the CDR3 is TGTGCCAGCAGCCCGGGACAGGGGGCGCAAACTGAAGCTTTCTTT. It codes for CASSPGQGAQTEAFF.

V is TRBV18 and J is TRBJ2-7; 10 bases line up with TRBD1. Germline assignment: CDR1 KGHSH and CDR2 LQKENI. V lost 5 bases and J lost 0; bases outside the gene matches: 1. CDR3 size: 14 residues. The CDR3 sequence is CASSRDRGSYEQYF. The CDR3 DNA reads TGTGCCAGCTCAAGGGACAGGGGCTCCTACGAGCAGTACTTC.

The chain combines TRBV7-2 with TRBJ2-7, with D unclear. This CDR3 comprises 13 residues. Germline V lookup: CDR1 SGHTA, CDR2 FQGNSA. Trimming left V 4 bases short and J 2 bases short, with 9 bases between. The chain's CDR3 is CASSSDPPYEQYF. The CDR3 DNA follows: TGTGCCAGCAGCTCGGACCCTCCCTACGAGCAGTACTTC.

The chain's CDR3 is CASGPPGGIYEQYF. The CDR3 DNA reads TGTGCCAGCGGTCCCCCGGGGGGGATCTACGAGCAGTACTTC. The V gene is TRBV6-5, the J gene TRBJ2-7, with 8 bases that match TRBD2. This CDR3 has 14 residues. With 8 bases clipped from V and 3 bases from J, the junction kept 9 bases outside the gene matches. Germline V gene sequence: CDR1 MNHEY, CDR2 SVGAGI.

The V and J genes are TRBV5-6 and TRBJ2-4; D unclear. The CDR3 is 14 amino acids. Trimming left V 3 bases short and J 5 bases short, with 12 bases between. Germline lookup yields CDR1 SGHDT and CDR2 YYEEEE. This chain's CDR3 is CASSWITGENIQYF. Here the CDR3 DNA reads TGTGCCAGCAGCTGGATCACTGGGGAAAACATTCAGTACTTC.

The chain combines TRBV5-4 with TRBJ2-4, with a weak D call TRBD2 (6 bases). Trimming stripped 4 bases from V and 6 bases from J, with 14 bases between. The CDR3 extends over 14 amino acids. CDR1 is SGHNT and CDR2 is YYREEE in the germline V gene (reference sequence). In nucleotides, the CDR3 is TGTGCCAGCAGCGCCGGGGGTGACAGAAACATTCAGTACTTC. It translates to CASSAGGDRNIQYF.

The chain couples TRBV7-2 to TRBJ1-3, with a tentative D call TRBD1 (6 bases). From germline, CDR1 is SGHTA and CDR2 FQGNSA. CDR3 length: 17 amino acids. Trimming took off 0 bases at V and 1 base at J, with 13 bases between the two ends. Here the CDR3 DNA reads TGTGCCAGCAGCTTAGCCTATGACAGGCTATCTGGAAACACCATATATTTT. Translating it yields CASSLAYDRLSGNTIYF.

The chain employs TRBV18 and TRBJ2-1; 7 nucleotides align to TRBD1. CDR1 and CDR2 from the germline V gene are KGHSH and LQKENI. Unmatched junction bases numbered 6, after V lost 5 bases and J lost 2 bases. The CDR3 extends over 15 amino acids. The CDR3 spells CASSLDREAYNEQFF. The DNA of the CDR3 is TGTGCCAGCTCATTAGACAGGGAAGCCTACAATGAGCAGTTCTTC.

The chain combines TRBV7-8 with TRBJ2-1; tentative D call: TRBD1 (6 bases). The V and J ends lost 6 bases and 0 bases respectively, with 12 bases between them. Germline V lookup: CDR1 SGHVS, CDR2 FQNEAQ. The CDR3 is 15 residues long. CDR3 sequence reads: CASSSTGVSYNEQFF. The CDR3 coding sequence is TGTGCCAGCAGTTCGACAGGAGTCTCCTACAATGAGCAGTTCTTC.

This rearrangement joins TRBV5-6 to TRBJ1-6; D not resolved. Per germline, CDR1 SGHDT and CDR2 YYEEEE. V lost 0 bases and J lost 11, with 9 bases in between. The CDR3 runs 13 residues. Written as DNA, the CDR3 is TGTGCCAGCAGCTTGGGTCGGGATACACCCCTCCACTTT. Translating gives CASSLGRDTPLHF. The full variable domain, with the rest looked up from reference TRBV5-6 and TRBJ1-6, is DAGVTQSPTHLIKTRGQQVTLRCSPKSGHDTVSWYQQALGQGPQFIFQYYEEEERQRGNFPDRFSGHQFPNYSSELNVNALLLGDSALYLCASSLGRDTPLHFGNGTRLTVT.

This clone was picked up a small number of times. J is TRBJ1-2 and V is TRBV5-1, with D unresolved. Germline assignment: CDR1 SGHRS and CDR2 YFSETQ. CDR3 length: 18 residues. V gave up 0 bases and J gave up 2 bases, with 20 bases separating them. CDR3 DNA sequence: TGCGCCAGCAGCTTGGGTTCAGCCCAGAGGAATTCGAACTATGGCTACACCTTC. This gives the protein CASSLGSAQRNSNYGYTF.

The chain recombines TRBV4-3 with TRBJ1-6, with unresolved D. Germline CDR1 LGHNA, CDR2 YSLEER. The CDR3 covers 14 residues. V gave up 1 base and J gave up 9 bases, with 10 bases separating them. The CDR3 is CASSQGGFGSPLHF. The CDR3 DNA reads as TGCGCCAGCAGCCAAGGGGGATTCGGTTCACCCCTCCACTTT.

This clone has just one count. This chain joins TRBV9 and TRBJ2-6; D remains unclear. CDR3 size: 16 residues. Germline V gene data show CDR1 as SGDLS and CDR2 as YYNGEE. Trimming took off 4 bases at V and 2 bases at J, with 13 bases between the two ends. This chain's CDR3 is CASSLDRTPGANVLTF. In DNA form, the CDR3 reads TGTGCCAGCAGCTTGGATCGGACCCCTGGGGCCAACGTCCTGACTTTC.

As DNA, the CDR3 is TGTGCCACCAGCGCTGACGACATCAACACTGAAGCTTTCTTT. It yields the protein CATSADDINTEAFF. This chain joins TRBV15 and TRBJ1-1; no clear D gene. In germline, CDR1 is LNHNV, CDR2 YYDKDF (reference sequence). Trimming shortened V by 5 bases and J by 2 bases, and 12 bases separated the two germline ends. CDR3 length equals 14 residues.